This passage covers 15 T cell receptor beta chains from one sample sequenced in a study of blood T cell repertoires in COVID-19. Sequencing was performed with immunoSEQ multiplex PCR; in TCRdb, only in-frame clones are kept and a portion is missing. The data contain a few hundred thousand clones, about 87% of them singletons. The sequencing input was peripheral blood. These receptors were obtained from a woman aged 25-40 years who had recovered from COVID-19.

The chain carries TRBV4-3 and TRBJ1-2; 10 nucleotides align to TRBD1. Germline CDR1 and CDR2: LGHNA and YSLEER. The CDR3 consists of 14 residues. The V segment lost 4 bases and the J segment 5 bases; nucleotides outside the gene matches: 4. CDR3 in DNA: TGCGCCAGCAGCCGAGCGGGACAGGGGTATGGCTACACCTTC. The encoded protein is CASSRAGQGYGYTF.

The chain couples TRBV23-1 to TRBJ2-3, with D possibly TRBD1 on 5 matching bases. TRBV23-1 is an ORF, and what it does is uncertain. V lost 2 bases, J lost 5 bases, and 8 bases lay in between. CDR3 length equals 13 residues. This chain's CDR3 is CASSQRRGDTQYF. CDR3 DNA sequence: TGCGCCAGCAGTCAAAGAAGGGGAGATACGCAGTATTTT.

The chain combines TRBV27 with TRBJ1-2, with TRBD1 matching 8 bases. From germline, CDR1 is MNHEY and CDR2 SMNVEV (reference sequence). The CDR3 covers 13 residues. Losses at the gene ends were 8 bases for V and 4 bases for J; bases not matched to a gene: 6. The CDR3 loop is CASGEGQGYGYTF. CDR3 bases: TGTGCCAGCGGGGAAGGACAGGGCTATGGCTACACCTTC.

This rearrangement joins TRBV10-3 to TRBJ1-1; 12 bases align to TRBD1. Germline CDR1 and CDR2: ENHRY and SYGVKD. There are 17 residues in the CDR3. Losses at the gene ends were 6 bases for V and 3 bases for J; bases not matched to a gene: 11. The CDR3 region is CAISNSGTGGGDTEAFF. The CDR3 DNA sequence: TGTGCCATCAGCAACTCCGGGACAGGGGGCGGAGACACTGAAGCTTTCTTT.

Here the CDR3 reads CASSLARPGINYGYTF. The CDR3 DNA reads TGTGCCAGCAGCTTAGCGAGGCCAGGGATTAACTATGGCTACACCTTC. The chain couples TRBV7-2 to TRBJ1-2, with D perhaps matching TRBD1 (5 bases). Germline V gene lookup returns CDR1 SGHTA and CDR2 FQGNSA. Trimming took 0 bases from V and 1 from J, leaving 12 bases between them. CDR3 length: 16 residues.

The chain couples TRBV27 to TRBJ2-7; 7 positions agree with TRBD1. The CDR3 sequence is 15 residues long. The trim removed 3 bases at V and 6 bases at J, leaving 11 bases unmatched. Looked up from germline, CDR1 is MNHEY and CDR2 is SMNVEV (reference sequence). The CDR3 DNA reads as TGTGCCAGCAGTTTCTTGGGGACAGAACCAGGCGAGCAGTACTTC. Translated, it gives CASSFLGTEPGEQYF.

In DNA form, the CDR3 reads TGTGCCAGCAGCTTGGTTGGGGGCGGGTTCCCAGATACGCAGTATTTT. Its translation: CASSLVGGGFPDTQYF. The genes are TRBV5-6 and TRBJ2-3, with D perhaps TRBD1 (6 bases). CDR1 is SGHDT and CDR2 is YYEEEE in the germline V gene. The CDR3 runs to 16 residues. With 0 bases removed from V and 4 bases from J, the gap between germline ends came to 15 bases. Drawing the rest from reference TRBV5-6 and TRBJ2-3, the complete variable domain is DAGVTQSPTHLIKTRGQQVTLRCSPKSGHDTVSWYQQALGQGPQFIFQYYEEEERQRGNFPDRFSGHQFPNYSSELNVNALLLGDSALYLCASSLVGGGFPDTQYFGPGTRLTVL.

This clone was recorded only once. The chain has TRBV5-5 and TRBJ2-3; D is perhaps TRBD1 (6 bases). V lost 5 bases to trimming and J lost 2 bases, with 21 bases between them. CDR1 is SGHKS, CDR2 YYEKEE, per germline (reference sequence). The CDR3 runs to 17 residues. DNA for the CDR3: TGTGCCAGCAGTTACCCATCCTGGACAGTCCACACAGATACGCAGTATTTT. It specifies CASSYPSWTVHTDTQYF.

The chain has TRBV30 and TRBJ1-1; D is possibly TRBD1 (6 bases). There are 13 residues in the CDR3. Trimming pared 8 bases from V and 0 bases from J, leaving 13 bases between. Germline CDR1 and CDR2: GTSNPN and SVGIG (reference sequence). The CDR3 region is CAGQTGMNTEAFF. The CDR3 region has the DNA TGTGCCGGACAGACAGGCATGAACACTGAAGCTTTCTTT.

In this sample, this clone turned up a few times. This rearrangement joins TRBV10-3 to TRBJ1-1; weak D call: TRBD1 (5 bases). V gave up 5 bases and J gave up 2 bases, with 12 bases separating them. This CDR3 spans 14 amino acids. The germline V gene has CDR1 ENHRY and CDR2 SYGVKD. The chain's CDR3 is CAISSGWDNTEAFF. As DNA, the CDR3 is TGTGCCATCAGTTCAGGGTGGGATAACACTGAAGCTTTCTTT.

This chain joins TRBV13 and TRBJ1-5; 9 bases line up with TRBD1. CDR3 length equals 13 residues. The germline gives CDR1 PRHDT, CDR2 FYEKMQ (reference sequence). V dropped 3 bases and J dropped 9; count of bases not matched to a gene: 3. The CDR3 nucleotides are TGTGCCAGCAGCTTTGGACAGGGGATGCCCCAGCATTTT. Translating it yields CASSFGQGMPQHF.

The chain combines TRBV18 with TRBJ2-5, with D possibly TRBD2 on 5 matching bases. Trimming removed 5 bases at V and 4 bases at J, with 14 bases between. The CDR3 contains 14 residues. Germline V gene lookup returns CDR1 KGHSH and CDR2 LQKENI. CDR3 sequence: CASSGGQQGETQYF. The CDR3 coding sequence is TGTGCCAGCTCAGGAGGCCAGCAAGGAGAGACCCAGTACTTC.

This rearrangement joins TRBV19 to TRBJ1-1; a possible D gene is TRBD1 (5 bases). CDR1 is LNHDA, CDR2 SQIVND, per germline (reference sequence). The CDR3 length is 14 residues. Deletions cut 6 bases from V and 0 bases from J, with 11 bases between. The CDR3 coding sequence is TGTGCCAGTAGACTCCGGGGGGTGAACACTGAAGCTTTCTTT. Encoded protein: CASRLRGVNTEAFF.

This sequence joins TRBV11-2 and TRBJ1-2; 9 nucleotides line up with TRBD1. The germline CDR1 and CDR2 sequences are SGHAT and FQNNGV. This CDR3 region has 15 residues. J was trimmed by 4 bases and V by 6 bases; bases with no gene match: 9. The CDR3 bases are TGTGCCAGCAGATTAAATACAGGGGGCGCCTATGGCTACACCTTC. It codes for CASRLNTGGAYGYTF. Together with reference TRBV11-2 and TRBJ1-2, the CDR3 gives the full variable domain: EAGVAQSPRYKIIEKRQSVAFWCNPISGHATLYWYQQILGQGPKLLIQFQNNGVVDDSQLPKDRFSAERLKGVDSTLKIQPAKLEDSAVYLCASRLNTGGAYGYTFGSGTRLTVV.

This clone was picked up one time. The gene calls are TRBV3-1 (or the pseudogene TRBV3-2) and TRBJ2-3, with D possibly being TRBD2 (6 bases). V was trimmed by 1 base and J by 7 bases, leaving 9 bases between them. CDR1 and CDR2 from the germline V gene are LGHDT and YNNKEL (reference sequence). The CDR3 is made up of 13 amino acids. The CDR3 spells CASSQVGGNTQYF. The DNA of the CDR3 is TGTGCCAGCAGCCAAGTGGGGGGTAATACGCAGTATTTT.